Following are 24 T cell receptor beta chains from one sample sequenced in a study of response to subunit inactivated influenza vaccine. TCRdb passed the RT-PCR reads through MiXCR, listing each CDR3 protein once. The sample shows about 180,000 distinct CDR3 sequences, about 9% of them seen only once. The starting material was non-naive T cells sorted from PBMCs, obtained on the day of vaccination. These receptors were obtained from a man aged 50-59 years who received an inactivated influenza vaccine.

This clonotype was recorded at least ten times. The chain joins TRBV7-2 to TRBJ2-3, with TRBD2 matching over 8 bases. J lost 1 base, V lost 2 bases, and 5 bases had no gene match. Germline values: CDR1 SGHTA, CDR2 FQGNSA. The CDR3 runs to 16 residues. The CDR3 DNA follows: TGTGCCAGCAGCTTAAGGTTTAGCGGGGGCACAGATACGCAGTATTTT. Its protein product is CASSLRFSGGTDTQYF. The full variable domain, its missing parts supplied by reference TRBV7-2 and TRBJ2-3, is GAGVSQSPSNKVTEKGKDVELRCDPISGHTALYWYRQSLGQGLEFLIYFQGNSAPDKSGLPSDRFSAERTGGSVSTLTIQRTQQEDSAVYLCASSLRFSGGTDTQYFGPGTRLTVL.

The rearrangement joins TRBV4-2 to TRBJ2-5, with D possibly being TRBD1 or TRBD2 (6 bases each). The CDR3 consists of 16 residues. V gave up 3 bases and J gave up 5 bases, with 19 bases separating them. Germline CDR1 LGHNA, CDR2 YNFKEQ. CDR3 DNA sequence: TGTGCCAGCAGCCAGCATAGGAGGGGGGCCGGGGAGACCCAGTACTTC. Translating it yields CASSQHRRGAGETQYF.

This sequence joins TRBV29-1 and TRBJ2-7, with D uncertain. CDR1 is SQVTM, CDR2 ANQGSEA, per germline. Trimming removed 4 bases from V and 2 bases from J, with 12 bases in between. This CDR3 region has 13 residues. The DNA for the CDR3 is TGCAGCGTTGTCTTGGTCCCCCCCTACGAGCAGTACTTC. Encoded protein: CSVVLVPPYEQYF.

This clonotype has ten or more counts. CDR3 protein: CASSQDMGGSDSTDTQYF. The CDR3 coding sequence is TGCGCCAGCAGCCAAGATATGGGGGGGAGTGATAGCACAGATACGCAGTATTTT. The J gene is TRBJ2-3, the V gene TRBV4-3; 7 nucleotides align to TRBD2. Germline values: CDR1 LGHNA, CDR2 YSLEER. V gave up 0 bases and J gave up 0 bases; unmatched junction bases: 9. The CDR3 runs to 18 residues.

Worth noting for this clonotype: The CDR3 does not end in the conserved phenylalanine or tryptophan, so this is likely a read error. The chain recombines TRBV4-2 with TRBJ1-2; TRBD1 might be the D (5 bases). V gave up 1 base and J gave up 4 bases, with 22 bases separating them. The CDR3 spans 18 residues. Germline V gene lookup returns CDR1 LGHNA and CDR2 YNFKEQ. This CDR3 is CASSQGGARGMYPYGYTL. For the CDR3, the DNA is TGTGCCAGCAGCCAAGGCGGGGCCCGGGGAATGTACCCCTATGGCTACACCCTC.

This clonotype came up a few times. The CDR3 spells CASSPRVRTGLRGSYNSPLHF. CDR3 DNA: TGTGCCAGCAGTCCGCGAGTGAGGACAGGACTGAGAGGATCCTATAATTCACCCCTCCACTTT. This chain links TRBV6-2 or TRBV6-3 with TRBJ1-6; TRBD1 matches 7 bases. The CDR3 runs 21 residues. V trimming: 5 bases; J trimming: 1 base; junction bases outside the gene matches: 20. Germline V gene sequence: CDR1 MNHEY, CDR2 SVGEGT.

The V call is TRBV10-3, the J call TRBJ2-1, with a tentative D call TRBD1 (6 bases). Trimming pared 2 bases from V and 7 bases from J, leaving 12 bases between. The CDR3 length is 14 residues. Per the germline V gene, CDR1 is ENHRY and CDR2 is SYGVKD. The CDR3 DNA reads TGTGCCATCAGTGAGGGGTTGAGGGGGAATGAGCAGTTCTTC. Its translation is CAISEGLRGNEQFF.

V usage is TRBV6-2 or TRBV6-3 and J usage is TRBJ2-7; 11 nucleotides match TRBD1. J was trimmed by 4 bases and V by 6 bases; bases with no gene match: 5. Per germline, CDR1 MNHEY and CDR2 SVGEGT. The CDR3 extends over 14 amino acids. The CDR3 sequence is CASRRTGGVYEQYF. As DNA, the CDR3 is TGTGCCAGCAGACGGACAGGGGGCGTTTACGAGCAGTACTTC.

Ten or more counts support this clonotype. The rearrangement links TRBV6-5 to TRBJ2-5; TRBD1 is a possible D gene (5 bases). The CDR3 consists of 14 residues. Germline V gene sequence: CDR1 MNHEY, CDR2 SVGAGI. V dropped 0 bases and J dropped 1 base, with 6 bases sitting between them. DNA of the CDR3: TGTGCCAGCAGTTACTCGACAGCCCAAGAGACCCAGTACTTC. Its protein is CASSYSTAQETQYF.

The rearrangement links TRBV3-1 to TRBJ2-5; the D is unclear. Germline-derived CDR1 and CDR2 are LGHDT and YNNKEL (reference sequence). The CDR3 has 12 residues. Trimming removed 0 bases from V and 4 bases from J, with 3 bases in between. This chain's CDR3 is CASSQERETQYF. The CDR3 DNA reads TGTGCCAGCAGCCAAGAAAGAGAGACCCAGTACTTC.

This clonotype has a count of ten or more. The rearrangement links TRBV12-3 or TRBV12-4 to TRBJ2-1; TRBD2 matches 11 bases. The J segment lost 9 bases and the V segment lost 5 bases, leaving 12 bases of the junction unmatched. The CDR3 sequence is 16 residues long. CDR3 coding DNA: TGTGCCAGCAGTCCGGGACTAGCGGACCTCCGGGGTGAGCAGTTCTTC. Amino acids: CASSPGLADLRGEQFF.

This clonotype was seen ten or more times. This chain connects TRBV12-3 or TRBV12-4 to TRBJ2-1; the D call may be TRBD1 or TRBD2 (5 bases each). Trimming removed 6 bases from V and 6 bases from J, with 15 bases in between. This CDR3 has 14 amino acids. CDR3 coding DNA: TGTGCCAGCAGACCGGGACGGAAGAGCAATGAGCAGTTCTTC. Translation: CASRPGRKSNEQFF.

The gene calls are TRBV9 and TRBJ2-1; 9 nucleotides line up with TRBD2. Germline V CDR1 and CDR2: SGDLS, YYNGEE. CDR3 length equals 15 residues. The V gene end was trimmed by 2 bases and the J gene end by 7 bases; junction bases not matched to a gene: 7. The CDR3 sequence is CASSVASGTPNEQFF. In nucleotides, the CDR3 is TGTGCCAGCAGCGTGGCTAGCGGGACACCTAATGAGCAGTTCTTC. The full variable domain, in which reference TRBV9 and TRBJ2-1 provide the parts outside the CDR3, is DSGVTQTPKHLITATGQRVTLRCSPRSGDLSVYWYQQSLDQGLQFLIQYYNGEERAKGNILERFSAQQFPDLHSELNLSSLELGDSALYFCASSVASGTPNEQFFGPGTRLTVL.

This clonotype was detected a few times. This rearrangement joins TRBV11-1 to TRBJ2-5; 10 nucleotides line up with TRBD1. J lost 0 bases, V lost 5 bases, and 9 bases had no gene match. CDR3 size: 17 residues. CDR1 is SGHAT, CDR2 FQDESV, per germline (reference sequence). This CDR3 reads CASSPRRDRGNQETQYF. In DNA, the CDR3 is TGTGCCAGCAGCCCCCGACGGGACAGGGGTAACCAAGAGACCCAGTACTTC.

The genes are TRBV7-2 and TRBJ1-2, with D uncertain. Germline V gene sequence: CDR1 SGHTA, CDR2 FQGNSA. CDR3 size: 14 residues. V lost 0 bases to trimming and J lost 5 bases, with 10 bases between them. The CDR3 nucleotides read TGTGCCAGCAGCTTAGCCCCAGGAGTTTATGGCTACACCTTC. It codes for CASSLAPGVYGYTF.

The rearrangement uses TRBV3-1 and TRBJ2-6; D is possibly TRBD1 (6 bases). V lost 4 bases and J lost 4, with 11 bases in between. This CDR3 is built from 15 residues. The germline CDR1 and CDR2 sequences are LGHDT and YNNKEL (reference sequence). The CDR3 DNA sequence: TGTGCCAGCAGCCTTTCGGGGACAGGGGCCAACGTCCTGACTTTC. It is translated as CASSLSGTGANVLTF. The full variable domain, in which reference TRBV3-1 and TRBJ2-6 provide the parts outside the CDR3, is DTAVSQTPKYLVTQMGNDKSIKCEQNLGHDTMYWYKQDSKKFLKIMFSYNNKELIINETVPNRFSPKSPDKAHLNLHINSLELGDSAVYFCASSLSGTGANVLTFGAGSRLTVL.

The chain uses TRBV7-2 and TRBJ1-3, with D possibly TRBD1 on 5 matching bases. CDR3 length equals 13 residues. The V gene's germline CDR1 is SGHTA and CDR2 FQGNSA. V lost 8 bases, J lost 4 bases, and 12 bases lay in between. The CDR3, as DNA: TGTGCCAGCCGAGAAGGGGAAGGAAACACCATATATTTT. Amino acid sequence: CASREGEGNTIYF. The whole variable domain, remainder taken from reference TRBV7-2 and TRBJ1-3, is GAGVSQSPSNKVTEKGKDVELRCDPISGHTALYWYRQSLGQGLEFLIYFQGNSAPDKSGLPSDRFSAERTGGSVSTLTIQRTQQEDSAVYLCASREGEGNTIYFGEGSWLTVV.

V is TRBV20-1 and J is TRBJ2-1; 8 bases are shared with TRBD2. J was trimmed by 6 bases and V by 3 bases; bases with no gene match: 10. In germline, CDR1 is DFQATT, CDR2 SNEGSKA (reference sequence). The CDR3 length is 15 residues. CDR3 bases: TGCAGTGCTAGCCCCGGGACTAGAGGTTTCAATGAGCAGTTCTTC. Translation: CSASPGTRGFNEQFF.

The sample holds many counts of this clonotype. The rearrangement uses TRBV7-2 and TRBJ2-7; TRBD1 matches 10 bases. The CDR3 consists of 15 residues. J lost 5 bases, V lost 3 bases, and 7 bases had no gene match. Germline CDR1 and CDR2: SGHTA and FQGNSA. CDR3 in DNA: TGTGCCAGCAGCTTCCGCGGACAGGGGGTTCACGAGCAGTACTTC. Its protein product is CASSFRGQGVHEQYF.

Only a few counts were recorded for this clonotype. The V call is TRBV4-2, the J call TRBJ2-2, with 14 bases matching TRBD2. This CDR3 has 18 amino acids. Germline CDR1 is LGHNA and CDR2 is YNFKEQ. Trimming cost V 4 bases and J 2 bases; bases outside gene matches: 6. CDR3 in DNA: TGTGCCAGCAGCCCAGTGGGACTAGCGGGGGCCAACACCGGGGAGCTGTTTTTT. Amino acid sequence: CASSPVGLAGANTGELFF.

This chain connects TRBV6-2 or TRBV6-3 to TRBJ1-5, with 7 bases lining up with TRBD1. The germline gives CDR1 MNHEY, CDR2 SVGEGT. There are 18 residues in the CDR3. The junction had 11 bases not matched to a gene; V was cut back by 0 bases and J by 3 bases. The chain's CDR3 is CASSYSMAGGESNQPQHF. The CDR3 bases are TGTGCCAGCAGTTACTCGATGGCAGGGGGAGAATCCAATCAGCCCCAGCATTTT.

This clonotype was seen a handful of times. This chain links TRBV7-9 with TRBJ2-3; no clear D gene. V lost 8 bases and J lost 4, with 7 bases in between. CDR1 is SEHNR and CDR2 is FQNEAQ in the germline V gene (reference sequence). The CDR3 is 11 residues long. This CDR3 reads CASAQSDTQYF. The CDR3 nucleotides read TGTGCCAGCGCTCAGTCAGATACGCAGTATTTT.

CDR3 bases: TGTGCCTCTTTGTGGAGCACTGAAGCTTTCTTT. Amino acids: CASLWSTEAFF. The chain employs TRBV30 and TRBJ1-1; D call uncertain. Trimming took 7 bases from V and 4 from J, leaving 10 bases between them. The CDR3 totals 11 residues. Germline CDR1 reads GTSNPN; CDR2 reads SVGIG (reference sequence).

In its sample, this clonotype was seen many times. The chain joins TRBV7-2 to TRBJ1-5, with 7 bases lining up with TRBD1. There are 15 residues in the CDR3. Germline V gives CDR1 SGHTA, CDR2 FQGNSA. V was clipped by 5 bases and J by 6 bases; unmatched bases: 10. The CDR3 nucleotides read TGTGCCAGCAGCGCAGATGACAGGGTGGCTCAGCCCCAGCATTTT. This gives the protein CASSADDRVAQPQHF.